This T cell receptor beta chain emerged from a study of T cells after yellow fever vaccination. CDR3 length: 16 residues. Trimming left V 5 bases short and J 6 bases short, with 17 bases between. In germline, CDR1 is LNHDA, CDR2 SQIVND (reference sequence). Researchers made TCR cDNA using 5'RACE template switching, and this step added a universal primer site and UMIs. TCRdb called the 5' RACE reads again in MiXCR, with one record for every CDR3 protein. The sample has 500,000 to 650,000 distinct CDR3 sequences; approximately 16% are singletons. The source is a man aged 18 to 29 who received the YFV17D yellow fever vaccine. The chain employs TRBV19 and TRBJ1-6; D unresolved. The sequences come from PBMCs, collected 5 days after the first yellow fever vaccination. The CDR3: CASSPEGWGFNSPLHF. The CDR3 coding sequence is TGTGCCAGTAGTCCTGAAGGCTGGGGTTTTAATTCACCCCTCCACTTT.